This entry describes one TCR beta chain. The antigen is undetermined. The sample originates from a study of shared clonotypes between healthy human individuals. Overall study findings and caveats: The small donor group covered limited genetic and exposure diversity.

This CDR3 has 15 residues. V lost 10 bases and J lost 3; bases outside the gene matches: 4. Looked up from germline, CDR1 is ENHRY and CDR2 is SYGVKD. Method: immunoSEQ multiplex PCR; TCRdb's copy keeps in-frame clones and lacks some. Among more than 2 million clones listed, approximately 94% were seen once. This rearrangement joins TRBV10-3 to TRBJ2-2, with 14 nucleotides matching TRBD2. The sequencing sample was made of naive CD4+ T cells sorted from blood. Subset of the sample: CD45RA+ positively selected. The sequence was collected from a man aged 18 to 29 in good health. In DNA, the CDR3 is TGTGCCACGGGACTAGCGGGAGTGCACACCGGGGAGCTGTTTTTT. This codes for CATGLAGVHTGELFF.